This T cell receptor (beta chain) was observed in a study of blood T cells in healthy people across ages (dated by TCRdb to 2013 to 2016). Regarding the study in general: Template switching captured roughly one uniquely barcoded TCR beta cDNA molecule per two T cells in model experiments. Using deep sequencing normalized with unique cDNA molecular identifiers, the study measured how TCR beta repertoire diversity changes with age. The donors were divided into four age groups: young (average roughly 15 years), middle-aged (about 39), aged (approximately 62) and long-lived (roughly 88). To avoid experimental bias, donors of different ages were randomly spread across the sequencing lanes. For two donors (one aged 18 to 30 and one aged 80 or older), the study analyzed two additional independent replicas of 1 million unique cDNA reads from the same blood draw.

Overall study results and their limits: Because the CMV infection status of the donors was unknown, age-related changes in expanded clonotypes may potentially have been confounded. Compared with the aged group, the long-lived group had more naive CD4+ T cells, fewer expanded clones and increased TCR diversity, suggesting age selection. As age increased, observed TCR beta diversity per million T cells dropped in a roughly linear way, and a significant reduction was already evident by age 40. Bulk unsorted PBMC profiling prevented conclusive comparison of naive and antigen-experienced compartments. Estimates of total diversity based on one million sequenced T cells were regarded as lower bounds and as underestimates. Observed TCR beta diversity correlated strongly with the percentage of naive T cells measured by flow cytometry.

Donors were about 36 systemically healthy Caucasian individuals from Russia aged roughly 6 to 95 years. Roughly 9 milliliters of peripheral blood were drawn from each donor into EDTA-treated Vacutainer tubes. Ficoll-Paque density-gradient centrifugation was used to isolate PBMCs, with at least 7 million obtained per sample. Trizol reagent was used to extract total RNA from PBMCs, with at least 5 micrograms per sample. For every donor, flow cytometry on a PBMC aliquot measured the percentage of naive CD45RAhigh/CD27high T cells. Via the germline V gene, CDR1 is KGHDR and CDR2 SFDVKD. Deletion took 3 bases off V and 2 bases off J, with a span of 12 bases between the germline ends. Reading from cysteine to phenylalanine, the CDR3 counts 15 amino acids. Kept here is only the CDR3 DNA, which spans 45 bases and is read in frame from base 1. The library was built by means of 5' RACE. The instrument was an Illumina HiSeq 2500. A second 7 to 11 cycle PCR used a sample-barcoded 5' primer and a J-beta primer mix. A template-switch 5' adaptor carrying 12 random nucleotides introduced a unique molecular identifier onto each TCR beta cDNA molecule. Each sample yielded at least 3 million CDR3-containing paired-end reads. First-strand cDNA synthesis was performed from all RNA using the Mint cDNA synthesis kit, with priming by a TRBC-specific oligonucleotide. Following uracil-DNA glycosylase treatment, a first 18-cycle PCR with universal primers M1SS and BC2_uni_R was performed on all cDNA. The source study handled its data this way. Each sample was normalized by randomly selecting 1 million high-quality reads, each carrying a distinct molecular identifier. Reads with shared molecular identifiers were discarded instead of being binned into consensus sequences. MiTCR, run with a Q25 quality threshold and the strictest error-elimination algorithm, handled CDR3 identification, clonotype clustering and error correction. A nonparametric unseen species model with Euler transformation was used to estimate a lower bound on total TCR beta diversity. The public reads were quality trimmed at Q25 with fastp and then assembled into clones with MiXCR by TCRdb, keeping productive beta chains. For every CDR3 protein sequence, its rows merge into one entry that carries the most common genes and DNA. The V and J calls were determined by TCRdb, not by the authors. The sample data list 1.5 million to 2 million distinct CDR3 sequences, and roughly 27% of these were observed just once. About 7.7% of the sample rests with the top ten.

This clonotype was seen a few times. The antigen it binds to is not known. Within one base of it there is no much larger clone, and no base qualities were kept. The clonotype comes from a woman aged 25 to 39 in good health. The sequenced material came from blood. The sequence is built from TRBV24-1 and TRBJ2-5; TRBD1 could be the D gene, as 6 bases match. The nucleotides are TGTGCCACCAGTGATCGAGGACAGATACAAGAGACCCAGTACTTC. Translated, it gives CATSDRGQIQETQYF.